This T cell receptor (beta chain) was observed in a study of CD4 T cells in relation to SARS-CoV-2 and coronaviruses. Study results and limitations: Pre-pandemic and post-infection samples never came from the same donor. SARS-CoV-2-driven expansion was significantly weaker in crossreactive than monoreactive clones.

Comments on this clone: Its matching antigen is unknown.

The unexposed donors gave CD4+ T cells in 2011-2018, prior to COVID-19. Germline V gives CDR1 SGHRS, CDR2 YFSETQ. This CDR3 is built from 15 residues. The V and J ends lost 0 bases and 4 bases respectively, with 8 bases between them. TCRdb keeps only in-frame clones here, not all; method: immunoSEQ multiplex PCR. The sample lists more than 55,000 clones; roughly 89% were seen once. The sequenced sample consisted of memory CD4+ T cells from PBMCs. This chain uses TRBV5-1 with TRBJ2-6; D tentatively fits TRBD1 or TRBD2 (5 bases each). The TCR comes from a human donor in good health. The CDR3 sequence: CASSLGGNGANVLTF. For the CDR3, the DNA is TGCGCCAGCAGCTTGGGGGGGAACGGGGCCAACGTCCTGACTTTC.